This TCR beta chain was sequenced in a study of T cells in localized non-small cell lung cancer. Using immunoSEQ multiplex PCR, the repertoire was profiled, and TCRdb retains in-frame clones only, with some absent. Of about 2,200 clones in the sample, less than 40% were seen once. This clone was recorded a few times. CDR1 and CDR2 from the germline V gene are SGHNT and YENEEA. J gave up 4 bases and V 1 base, and 8 bases lay outside the gene matches. CDR3 length: 17 amino acids. The receptor's source is a female donor older than 55 with stage I squamous cell lung carcinoma. The V and J genes are TRBV11-3 and TRBJ2-5, with 11 bases that match TRBD2. The sample here was normal lung tissue next to the tumor, taken before any cancer treatment. For the CDR3, the DNA is TGTGCCAGCAGCTTAGGGCAGGGACTAGCGGAGGCAGAGACCCAGTACTTC. This encodes CASSLGQGLAEAETQYF.